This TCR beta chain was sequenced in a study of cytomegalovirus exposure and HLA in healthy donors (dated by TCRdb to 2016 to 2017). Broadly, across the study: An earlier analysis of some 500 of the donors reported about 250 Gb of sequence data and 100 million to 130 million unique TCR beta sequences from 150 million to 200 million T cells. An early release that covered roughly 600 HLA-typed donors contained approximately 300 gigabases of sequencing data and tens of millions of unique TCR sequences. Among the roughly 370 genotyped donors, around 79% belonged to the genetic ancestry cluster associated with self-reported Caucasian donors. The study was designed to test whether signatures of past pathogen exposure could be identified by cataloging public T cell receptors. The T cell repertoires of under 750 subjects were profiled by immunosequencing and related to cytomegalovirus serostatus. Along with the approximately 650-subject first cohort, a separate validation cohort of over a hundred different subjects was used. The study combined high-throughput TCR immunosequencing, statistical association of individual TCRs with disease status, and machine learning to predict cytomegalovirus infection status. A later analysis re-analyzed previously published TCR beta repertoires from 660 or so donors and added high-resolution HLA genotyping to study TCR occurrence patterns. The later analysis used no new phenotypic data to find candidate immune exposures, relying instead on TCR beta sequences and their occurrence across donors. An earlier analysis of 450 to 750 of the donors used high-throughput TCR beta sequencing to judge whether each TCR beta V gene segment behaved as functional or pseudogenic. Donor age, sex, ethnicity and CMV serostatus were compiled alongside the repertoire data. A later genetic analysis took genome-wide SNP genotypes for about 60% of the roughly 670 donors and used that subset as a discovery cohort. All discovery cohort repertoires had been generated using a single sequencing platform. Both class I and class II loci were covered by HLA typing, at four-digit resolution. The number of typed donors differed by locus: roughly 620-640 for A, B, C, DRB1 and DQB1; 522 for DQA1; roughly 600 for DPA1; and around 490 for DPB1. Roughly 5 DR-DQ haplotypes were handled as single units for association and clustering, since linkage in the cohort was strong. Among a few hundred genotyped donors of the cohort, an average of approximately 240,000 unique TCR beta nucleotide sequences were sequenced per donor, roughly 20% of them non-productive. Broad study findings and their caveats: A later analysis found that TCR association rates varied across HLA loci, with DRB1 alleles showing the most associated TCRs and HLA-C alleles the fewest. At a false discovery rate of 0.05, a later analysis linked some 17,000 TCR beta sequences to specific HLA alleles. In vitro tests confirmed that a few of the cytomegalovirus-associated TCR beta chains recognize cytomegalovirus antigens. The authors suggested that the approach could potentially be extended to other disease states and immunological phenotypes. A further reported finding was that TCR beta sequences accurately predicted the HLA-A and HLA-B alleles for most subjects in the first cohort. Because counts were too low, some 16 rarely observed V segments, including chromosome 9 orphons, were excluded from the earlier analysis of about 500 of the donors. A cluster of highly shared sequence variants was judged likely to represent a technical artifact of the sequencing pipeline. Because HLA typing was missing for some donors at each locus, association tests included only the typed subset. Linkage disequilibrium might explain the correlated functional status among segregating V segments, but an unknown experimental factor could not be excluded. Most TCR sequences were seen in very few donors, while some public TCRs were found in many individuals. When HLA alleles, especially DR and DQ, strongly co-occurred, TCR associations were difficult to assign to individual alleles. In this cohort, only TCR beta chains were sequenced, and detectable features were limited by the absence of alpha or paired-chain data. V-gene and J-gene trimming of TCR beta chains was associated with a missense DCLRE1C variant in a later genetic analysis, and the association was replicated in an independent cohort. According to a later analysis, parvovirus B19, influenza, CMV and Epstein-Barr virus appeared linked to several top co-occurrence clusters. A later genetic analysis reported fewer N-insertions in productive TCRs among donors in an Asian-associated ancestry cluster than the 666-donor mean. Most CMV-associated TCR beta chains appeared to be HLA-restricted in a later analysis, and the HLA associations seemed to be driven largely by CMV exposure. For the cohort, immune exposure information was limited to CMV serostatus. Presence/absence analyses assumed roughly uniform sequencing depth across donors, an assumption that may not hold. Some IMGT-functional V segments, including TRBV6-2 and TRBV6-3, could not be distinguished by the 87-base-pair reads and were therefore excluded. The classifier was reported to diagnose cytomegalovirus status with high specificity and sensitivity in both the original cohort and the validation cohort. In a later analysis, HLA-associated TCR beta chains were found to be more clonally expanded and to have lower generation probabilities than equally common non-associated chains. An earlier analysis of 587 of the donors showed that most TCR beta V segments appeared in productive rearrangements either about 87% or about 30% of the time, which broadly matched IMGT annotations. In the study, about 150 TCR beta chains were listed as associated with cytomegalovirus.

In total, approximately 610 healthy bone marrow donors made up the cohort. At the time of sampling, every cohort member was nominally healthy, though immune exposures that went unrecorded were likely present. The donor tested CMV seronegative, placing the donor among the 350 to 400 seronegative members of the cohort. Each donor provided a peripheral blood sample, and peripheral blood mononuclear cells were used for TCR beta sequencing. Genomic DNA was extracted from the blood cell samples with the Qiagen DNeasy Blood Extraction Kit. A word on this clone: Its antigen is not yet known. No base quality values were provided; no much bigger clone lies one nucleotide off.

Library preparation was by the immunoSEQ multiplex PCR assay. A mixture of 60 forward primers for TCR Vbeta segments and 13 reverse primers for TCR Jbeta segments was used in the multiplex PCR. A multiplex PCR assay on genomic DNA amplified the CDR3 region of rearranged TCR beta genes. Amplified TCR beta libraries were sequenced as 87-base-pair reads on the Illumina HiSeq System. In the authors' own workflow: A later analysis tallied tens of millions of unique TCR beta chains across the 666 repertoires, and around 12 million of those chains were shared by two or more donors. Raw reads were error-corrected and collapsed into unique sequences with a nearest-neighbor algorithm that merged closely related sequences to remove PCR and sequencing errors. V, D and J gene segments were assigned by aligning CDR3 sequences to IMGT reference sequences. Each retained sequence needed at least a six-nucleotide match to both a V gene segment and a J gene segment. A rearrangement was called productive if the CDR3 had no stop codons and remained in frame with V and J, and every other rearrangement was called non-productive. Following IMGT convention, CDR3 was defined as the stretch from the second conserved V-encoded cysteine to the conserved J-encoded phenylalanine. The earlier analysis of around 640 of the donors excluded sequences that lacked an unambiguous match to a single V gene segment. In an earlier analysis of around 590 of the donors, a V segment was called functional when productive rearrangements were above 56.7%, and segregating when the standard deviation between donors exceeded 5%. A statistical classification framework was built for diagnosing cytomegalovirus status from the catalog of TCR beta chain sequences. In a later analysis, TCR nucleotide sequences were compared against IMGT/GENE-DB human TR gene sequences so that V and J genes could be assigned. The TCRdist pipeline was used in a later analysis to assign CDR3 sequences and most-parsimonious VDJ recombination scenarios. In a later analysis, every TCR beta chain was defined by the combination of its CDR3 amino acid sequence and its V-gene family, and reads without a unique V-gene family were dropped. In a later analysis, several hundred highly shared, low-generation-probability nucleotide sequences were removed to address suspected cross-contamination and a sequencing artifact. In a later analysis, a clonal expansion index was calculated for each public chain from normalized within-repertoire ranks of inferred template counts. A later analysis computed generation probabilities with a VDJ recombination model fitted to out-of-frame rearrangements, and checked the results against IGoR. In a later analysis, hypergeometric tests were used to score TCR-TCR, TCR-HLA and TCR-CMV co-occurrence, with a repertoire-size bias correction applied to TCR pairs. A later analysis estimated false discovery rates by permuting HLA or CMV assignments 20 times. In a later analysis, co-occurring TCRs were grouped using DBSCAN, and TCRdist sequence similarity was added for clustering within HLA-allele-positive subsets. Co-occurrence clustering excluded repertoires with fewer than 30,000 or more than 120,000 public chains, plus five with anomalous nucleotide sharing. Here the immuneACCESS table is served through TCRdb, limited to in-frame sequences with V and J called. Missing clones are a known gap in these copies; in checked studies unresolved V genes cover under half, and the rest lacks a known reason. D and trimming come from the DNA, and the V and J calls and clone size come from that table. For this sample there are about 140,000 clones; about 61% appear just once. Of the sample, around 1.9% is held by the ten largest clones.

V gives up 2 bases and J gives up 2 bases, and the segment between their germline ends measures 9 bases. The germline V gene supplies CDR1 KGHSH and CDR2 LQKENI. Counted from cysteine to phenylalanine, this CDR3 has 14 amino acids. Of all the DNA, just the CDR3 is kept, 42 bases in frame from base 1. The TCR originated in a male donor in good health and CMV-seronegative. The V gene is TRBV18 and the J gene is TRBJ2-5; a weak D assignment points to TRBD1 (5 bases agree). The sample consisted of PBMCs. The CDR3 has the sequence CASSPVDKQETQYF. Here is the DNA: TGTGCCAGCTCACCAGTGGACAAACAAGAGACCCAGTACTTC.